This entry lists 27 T cell receptor beta chains sequenced from one sample in a study of shared clonotypes between healthy human individuals (dated by TCRdb to about 2020). Library prep was done by the immunoSEQ multiplex PCR assay. Here the immuneACCESS table is served through TCRdb, limited to in-frame sequences with V and J called. Missing clones are a known gap in these copies; in checked studies unresolved V genes cover under half, and the rest lacks a known reason. The sample table lists more than 2 million clones, 85% to 95% of them with a count of one. Of the sample, 0.1% to 0.15% falls within the top ten clones. Sequenced sample: naive CD4+ T cells sorted from blood. Interpreted using the paper, the cell subset or site label stands for: CD45RA+ positively selected. Receptor source: a young man in good health.

V usage is TRBV5-1 and J usage is TRBJ2-4; D may be TRBD1 (6 bases). The V end lost 0 bases, the J end lost 0 bases, and 13 bases lay between the germline ends. This CDR3 spans 17 amino acids. Germline V gene lookup returns CDR1 SGHRS and CDR2 YFSETQ. CDR3 sequence (DNA): TGCGCCAGCAGCTTGGAACCAGGGGATCTAGCCAAAAACATTCAGTACTTC. Translating gives CASSLEPGDLAKNIQYF.

The genes are TRBV7-2 and TRBJ2-5; D is uncertain. The CDR3 loop spans 14 amino acids. Germline V gene sequence: CDR1 SGHTA, CDR2 FQGNSA. Trimming took off 0 bases at V and 2 bases at J, with 7 bases between the two ends. DNA of the CDR3: TGTGCCAGCAGCTTAGCGGCATTACAAGAGACCCAGTACTTC. It encodes CASSLAALQETQYF.

The chain employs TRBV5-4 and TRBJ2-5; D could derive from TRBD1 or TRBD2 (5 bases each). Germline V gene data show CDR1 as SGHNT and CDR2 as YYREEE (reference sequence). CDR3 length: 13 amino acids. The V and J ends lost 4 bases and 4 bases respectively, with 11 bases between them. Here the CDR3 DNA reads TGTGCCAGCAGCACTGGGACCATAGAGACCCAGTACTTC. This sequence encodes CASSTGTIETQYF.

This sequence joins TRBV29-1 and TRBJ2-2; D perhaps matches TRBD2 (5 bases). The CDR3 covers 14 residues. Germline V CDR1 and CDR2: SQVTM, ANQGSEA. Trimming stripped 6 bases from V and 0 bases from J, with 11 bases between. CDR3 sequence: CSVGERANTGELFF. The CDR3, as DNA: TGCAGCGTGGGCGAGAGGGCGAACACCGGGGAGCTGTTTTTT.

Notes on this clone: In the same sample, other DNA sequences code for this CDR3. V and J are TRBV18 and TRBJ2-5; D is unclear. CDR1 is KGHSH and CDR2 is LQKENI in the germline V gene. Trimming cost V 0 bases and J 5 bases, with 7 bases left between them. The CDR3 runs to 13 residues. CDR3 nucleotides: TGTGCCAGCTCACCACCAGGTTTGGAGACCCAGTACTTC. It codes for CASSPPGLETQYF.

The V call is TRBV27, the J call TRBJ1-2; 10 bases match TRBD1. The junction had 6 bases not matched to a gene; V was cut back by 6 bases and J by 8 bases. The germline V gene has CDR1 MNHEY and CDR2 SMNVEV (reference sequence). There are 13 residues in the CDR3. The CDR3 nucleotides are TGTGCCAGCAGGCCGACAGGGGGCTTGGGCTACACCTTC. Residues: CASRPTGGLGYTF.

A word on this clone: The sample contains more than one DNA sequence encoding this CDR3. The chain joins TRBV18 to TRBJ1-5; the D is unclear. The germline V gene encodes CDR1 KGHSH and CDR2 LQKENI. This CDR3 is built from 13 residues. V was pared by 3 bases and J by 1 base, with 4 bases between. This CDR3 reads CASSPSSNQPQHF. The CDR3, as DNA: TGTGCCAGCTCACCGTCGAGCAATCAGCCCCAGCATTTT.

Comment on this clone: Given the absence of the conserved phenylalanine or tryptophan at the CDR3 end, a read error is likely. The V call is TRBV28, the J call TRBJ2-7, with D maybe TRBD2 (5 bases). The CDR3 is 16 residues long. Germline-derived CDR1 and CDR2 are MDHEN and SYDVKM. V gave up 6 bases and J gave up 0 bases, with 18 bases separating them. The CDR3 DNA reads as TGTGCCAGCAGCCCGACAAGAGGGTACATCTCCTACGAGCAGTACCTC. Amino acids: CASSPTRGYISYEQYL.

The V call is TRBV13, the J call TRBJ2-1, with 7 bases that match TRBD2. Per germline, CDR1 PRHDT and CDR2 FYEKMQ (reference sequence). The CDR3 has 16 amino acids. V gave up 5 bases and J gave up 5 bases; unmatched junction bases: 12. The CDR3 DNA reads TGTGCCAGCAGCCGCTTGACTAGCCTTAGCGACAATGAGCAGTTCTTC. This translates into CASSRLTSLSDNEQFF.

The chain uses TRBV10-3 and TRBJ1-5, with 7 bases lining up with TRBD1. This CDR3 spans 14 amino acids. J gave up 2 bases and V 6 bases, and 4 bases lay outside the gene matches. Looked up from germline, CDR1 is ENHRY and CDR2 is SYGVKD. In nucleotides, the CDR3 is TGTGCCATCAGCCTAGACAGGGGCAATCAGCCCCAGCATTTT. Translation: CAISLDRGNQPQHF.

Concerning this clone: Within the sample, other DNA sequences also encode this same CDR3. The V and J genes are TRBV5-1 and TRBJ2-7, with 10 bases that match TRBD2. With V trimmed by 0 bases and J by 3 bases, 3 bases remained unmatched. CDR3 size: 15 residues. Germline V gene sequence: CDR1 SGHRS, CDR2 YFSETQ. The CDR3 region is CASSLEGLASYEQYF. The DNA for the CDR3 is TGCGCCAGCAGCTTGGAGGGACTAGCGAGCTACGAGCAGTACTTC.

The rearrangement uses TRBV10-3 and TRBJ2-2; D possibly corresponds to TRBD2 (5 bases). V shed 6 bases and J shed 6 bases, with 20 bases lying between them. The CDR3 is 16 amino acids. Germline CDR1 ENHRY, CDR2 SYGVKD. CDR3 residues: CAIRAIASGLAGELFF. The CDR3, as DNA: TGTGCCATCAGGGCAATAGCGTCCGGGCTGGCCGGGGAGCTGTTTTTT.

V usage is TRBV5-1 and J usage is TRBJ1-4; 9 bases fit TRBD1. The CDR3 has 16 amino acids. CDR1 SGHRS and CDR2 YFSETQ come from the germline V gene. With V trimmed by 4 bases and J by 7 bases, 11 bases remained unmatched. As DNA, the CDR3 is TGCGCCAGCAGCGTGACAGGGGGAGCAGGCGTTGAAAAACTGTTTTTT. It is translated as CASSVTGGAGVEKLFF.

This clone appeared once. CDR3 residues: CASRLTGTGLSPLHF. CDR3 nucleotides: TGTGCCAGCCGGTTAACCGGGACAGGGCTTTCACCCCTCCACTTT. This chain links TRBV19 with TRBJ1-6; 9 bases align to TRBD1. J gave up 9 bases and V 9 bases, and 12 bases lay outside the gene matches. There are 15 residues in the CDR3. Germline lookup yields CDR1 LNHDA and CDR2 SQIVND (reference sequence).

Regarding this clone: Other nucleotide sequences from this sample produce the same CDR3. The gene calls are TRBV30 and TRBJ2-3; D unclear. The germline V gene encodes CDR1 GTSNPN and CDR2 SVGIG (reference sequence). The CDR3 totals 12 residues. Trimming shortened V by 0 bases and J by 6 bases, and 7 bases separated the two germline ends. This CDR3 reads CAWSVQRDTQYF. As DNA, the CDR3 is TGTGCCTGGAGTGTACAAAGGGATACGCAGTATTTT.

Comments on this clone: Other DNA sequences of this sample code for an identical CDR3. The chain couples TRBV5-1 to TRBJ1-1; 8 positions agree with TRBD1. The CDR3 loop spans 13 amino acids. V shed 0 bases and J 10 bases; nucleotides not matched to a gene: 5. The germline V gene encodes CDR1 SGHRS and CDR2 YFSETQ. This chain's CDR3 is CASSLDGTGGAFF. The CDR3 DNA follows: TGCGCCAGCAGCTTGGATGGGACAGGAGGAGCTTTCTTT.

This clone has just one count. The rearrangement links TRBV29-1 to TRBJ1-1, with TRBD1 as a possible D gene (5 bases). CDR3 length: 14 residues. CDR1 is SQVTM, CDR2 ANQGSEA, per germline. Trimming pared 1 base from V and 1 base from J, leaving 10 bases between. CDR3 nucleotide sequence: TGCAGCGTTGAAGGAAGACAGAGGAACACTGAAGCTTTCTTT. As protein: CSVEGRQRNTEAFF. The whole variable domain, filled in from reference TRBV29-1 and TRBJ1-1, reads SAVISQKPSRDICQRGTSLTIQCQVDSQVTMMFWYRQQPGQSLTLIATANQGSEATYESGFVIDKFPISRPNLTFSTLTVSNMSPEDSSIYLCSVEGRQRNTEAFFGQGTRLTVV.

The gene calls are TRBV7-2 and TRBJ2-7; perhaps TRBD1 as D (6 bases). Germline V CDR1 and CDR2: SGHTA, FQGNSA. The V end lost 2 bases, the J end lost 2 bases, and 13 bases lay between the germline ends. The CDR3 is 15 amino acids. The CDR3 nucleotides read TGTGCCAGCAGCTTATCTCGGACAGCCACCTACGAGCAGTACTTC. It codes for CASSLSRTATYEQYF.

This clone was detected only once. The rearrangement links TRBV27 to TRBJ1-2; 7 bases are a match to TRBD1. V gave up 5 bases and J gave up 2 bases; unmatched junction bases: 17. The CDR3 is made up of 18 amino acids. Germline V gene data show CDR1 as MNHEY and CDR2 as SMNVEV (reference sequence). The CDR3 nucleotides read TGTGCCAGCAGTCCGACATGGACAGGATTTGGGGGGAACTATGGCTACACCTTC. Translating it yields CASSPTWTGFGGNYGYTF.

The V call is TRBV7-3, the J call TRBJ2-2; D gene ambiguous. CDR3 length: 12 residues. Per germline, CDR1 SGHTA and CDR2 FQGTGA. Trimming shortened V by 3 bases and J by 7 bases, and 6 bases separated the two germline ends. DNA of the CDR3: TGTGCCAGCAGCTTCCTTGACGGGGAGCTGTTTTTT. Its translation: CASSFLDGELFF.

The rearrangement uses TRBV7-2 and TRBJ1-5, with D possibly matching TRBD1 (5 bases). The CDR3 runs 15 residues. V gave up 0 bases and J gave up 2 bases, with 8 bases separating them. CDR1 is SGHTA, CDR2 FQGNSA, per germline. The CDR3 DNA is TGTGCCAGCAGCTTAGCAGGGGCCCGCAATCAGCCCCAGCATTTT. Amino acids: CASSLAGARNQPQHF.

This chain uses TRBV6-4 with TRBJ2-1, with D unclear. The germline CDR1 and CDR2 sequences are MRHNA and SNTAGT. The CDR3 consists of 14 residues. Trimming took off 0 bases at V and 7 bases at J, with 10 bases between the two ends. CDR3 sequence reads: CASSDSGVSNEQFF. Here the CDR3 DNA reads TGTGCCAGCAGTGACTCGGGCGTCAGTAATGAGCAGTTCTTC.

The V call is TRBV6-5, the J call TRBJ2-3, with 7 bases identical to TRBD2. V shed 8 bases and J 4 bases; nucleotides not matched to a gene: 9. The CDR3 has 14 amino acids. Germline loops: CDR1 MNHEY, CDR2 SVGAGI. DNA of the CDR3: TGTGCCAGCGGGGTAGCGGGCACCGCAGATACGCAGTATTTT. It codes for CASGVAGTADTQYF.

The chain has TRBV5-1 and TRBJ1-6; 7 nucleotides line up with TRBD1. CDR3 length equals 16 residues. V dropped 4 bases and J dropped 7; count of bases not matched to a gene: 11. Germline V gives CDR1 SGHRS, CDR2 YFSETQ. The CDR3 sequence: CASSKLVGTENSPLHF. As DNA, the CDR3 is TGCGCCAGCAGCAAGTTAGTAGGGACAGAAAATTCACCCCTCCACTTT.

V is TRBV6-6 and J is TRBJ2-7; no clear D gene. Germline V gene sequence: CDR1 MNHNY, CDR2 SVGAGI (reference sequence). The CDR3 has 14 residues. With 3 bases removed from V and 0 bases from J, the gap between germline ends came to 9 bases. CDR3 bases: TGTGCCAGCAGTTATAAAAGTGGCTCCTACGAGCAGTACTTC. As protein: CASSYKSGSYEQYF.

This chain links TRBV18 with TRBJ1-4; no clear D. V lost 0 bases and J lost 10, with 12 bases in between. The CDR3 spans 14 residues. Germline V CDR1 and CDR2: KGHSH, LQKENI. The CDR3 nucleotides are TGTGCCAGCTCACCACCGCAGGTTAGCGGAAAACTGTTTTTT. Translating gives CASSPPQVSGKLFF.

The rearrangement uses TRBV9 and TRBJ2-1; D possibly corresponds to TRBD2 (6 bases). The CDR3 length is 14 residues. CDR1 and CDR2 (germline): SGDLS, YYNGEE. V dropped 1 base and J dropped 6 bases, with 11 bases sitting between them. CDR3 sequence (DNA): TGTGCCAGCAGCGTACAAACTAGCCCCAATGAGCAGTTCTTC. Translating gives CASSVQTSPNEQFF.